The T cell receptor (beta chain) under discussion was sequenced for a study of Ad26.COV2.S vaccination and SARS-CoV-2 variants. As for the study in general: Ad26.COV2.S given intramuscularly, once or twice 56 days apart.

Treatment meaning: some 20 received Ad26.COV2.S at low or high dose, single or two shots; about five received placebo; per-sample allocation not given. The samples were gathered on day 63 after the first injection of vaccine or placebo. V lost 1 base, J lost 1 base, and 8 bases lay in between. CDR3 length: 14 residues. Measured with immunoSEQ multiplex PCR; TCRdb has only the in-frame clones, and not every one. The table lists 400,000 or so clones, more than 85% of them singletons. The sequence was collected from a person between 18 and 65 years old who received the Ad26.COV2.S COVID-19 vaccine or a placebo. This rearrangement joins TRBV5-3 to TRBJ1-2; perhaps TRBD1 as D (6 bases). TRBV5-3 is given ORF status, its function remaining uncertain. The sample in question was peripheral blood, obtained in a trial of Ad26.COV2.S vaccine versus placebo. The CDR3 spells CARSLRTVNYGYTF. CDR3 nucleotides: TGTGCCAGAAGCTTGCGGACAGTTAACTATGGCTACACCTTC.